The text below deals with one TCR beta chain. The target antigen is unknown. TCRdb reprocessed the 5' RACE reads via MiXCR and lists one record per CDR3 protein. The data show 400,000 or so distinct CDR3 sequences, with about 20% seen just once and approximately 8.1% held by the top ten. The data derive from a study of T-cell memory formation after mild COVID-19. General study points: Clones that shrank (day 15 to 85) were balanced CD4/CD8, whereas later expanders leaned CD4+.

The trim removed 1 base at V and 7 bases at J, leaving 2 bases unmatched. Germline loops: CDR1 MGHRA, CDR2 YSYEKL. This CDR3 spans 13 amino acids. The V call is TRBV4-1, the J call TRBJ2-5; 8 bases are a match to TRBD2. The sequence was obtained from an adult woman who had mild COVID-19 (a few samples of this study predate the infection). Cell type and time point are not known. The sample taken for sequencing was PBMCs or a T cell subset sorted from them (not recorded which). CDR3 loop: CASSQGGGSTQYF. The CDR3 DNA follows: TGCGCCAGCAGCCAAGGCGGGGGGTCGACCCAGTACTTC.